What follows are 19 T cell receptor beta chains derived from one specimen sequenced in a study of blood T cells in healthy people across ages. The second PCR ran about 6 to 11 cycles with a sample-barcoded 5' primer and J-beta primers. Via MiXCR, TCRdb re-called the 5' RACE reads, giving one row per CDR3 protein. The sample lists nearly 1 million distinct CDR3 sequences; roughly half were seen once. Input material: blood. The receptor set was obtained from a woman aged 60-75 years in good health.

V usage is TRBV9 and J usage is TRBJ2-3; D might be TRBD2 (6 bases). V dropped 3 bases and J dropped 0 bases, with 17 bases sitting between them. The CDR3 is 17 amino acids. The V gene's germline CDR1 is SGDLS and CDR2 YYNGEE. CDR3 coding DNA: TGTGCCAGCAGCGCCCATAGCGGAACAACTAGCACAGATACGCAGTATTTT. Its translation is CASSAHSGTTSTDTQYF.

V usage is TRBV28 and J usage is TRBJ2-5, with 8 bases aligning to TRBD2. The junction had 11 bases not matched to a gene; V was cut back by 7 bases and J by 4 bases. Germline V CDR1 and CDR2: MDHEN, SYDVKM. This CDR3 is built from 15 residues. The CDR3 DNA follows: TGTGCCAGCAATCACGGGAGGGCTATTACAGAGACCCAGTACTTC. Translation: CASNHGRAITETQYF.

This chain joins TRBV18 and TRBJ2-7; the D gene could be TRBD1 or TRBD2 (5 bases each). Germline values: CDR1 KGHSH, CDR2 LQKENI. The CDR3 consists of 14 residues. V was pared by 6 bases and J by 1 base, with 13 bases between. Here the CDR3 reads CASSPGRWSYEQYF. The CDR3 DNA is TGTGCCAGCTCCCCGGGACGGTGGTCCTACGAGCAGTACTTC. Full variable domain (outside the CDR3, taken from reference TRBV18 and TRBJ2-7): NAGVMQNPRHLVRRRGQEARLRCSPMKGHSHVYWYRQLPEEGLKFMVYLQKENIIDESGMPKERFSAEFPKEGPSILRIQQVVRGDSAAYFCASSPGRWSYEQYFGPGTRLTVT.

The chain employs TRBV20-1 and TRBJ2-2; no definite D call. The CDR3 runs 12 residues. V was trimmed by 3 bases and J by 1 base, leaving 3 bases between them. Germline V lookup: CDR1 DFQATT, CDR2 SNEGSKA (reference sequence). The CDR3: CSARVNTGELFF. CDR3 DNA: TGCAGTGCTAGGGTGAACACCGGGGAGCTGTTTTTT.

This rearrangement joins TRBV28 to TRBJ2-1; 10 bases match TRBD1. Germline values: CDR1 MDHEN, CDR2 SYDVKM. CDR3 length: 12 amino acids. V gave up 6 bases and J gave up 15 bases; unmatched junction bases: 8. The CDR3 DNA follows: TGTGCCAGCAGCGGGTGGGACAGGGGCACGTTCTTC. This sequence encodes CASSGWDRGTFF. Complete variable domain (other parts from reference TRBV28 and TRBJ2-1): DVKVTQSSRYLVKRTGEKVFLECVQDMDHENMFWYRQDPGLGLRLIYFSYDVKMKEKGDIPEGYSVSREKKERFSLILESASTNQTSMYLCASSGWDRGTFFGPGTRLTVL.

The chain joins TRBV20-1 to TRBJ1-2, with D perhaps TRBD1 (6 bases). Trimming left V 0 bases short and J 12 bases short, with 23 bases between. CDR1 and CDR2 (germline): DFQATT, SNEGSKA (reference sequence). There are 15 residues in the CDR3. Here the CDR3 DNA reads TGCAGTGCTAGAGATTGGGGGATGACAGGAGAAGGCCACACCTTC. Translation: CSARDWGMTGEGHTF.

This clonotype is a singleton in its sample. This chain uses TRBV21-1 with TRBJ2-6. TRBV21-1 is marked as a pseudogene. This CDR3 contains 14 residues. This CDR3 is CASIWSSGANVLTF. As DNA, the CDR3 is TGTGCCAGCATCTGGTCCTCTGGGGCCAACGTCCTGACTTTC.

V is TRBV6-2 or TRBV6-3 and J is TRBJ2-1, with D tentatively TRBD2 (6 bases). V lost 0 bases, J lost 7 bases, and 19 bases lay in between. Germline-derived CDR1 and CDR2 are MNHEY and SVGEGT. This CDR3 is built from 17 residues. In DNA form, the CDR3 reads TGTGCCAGCAGTTACTCTAGCGGCAGTCCCACGGGTAATGAGCAGTTCTTC. It yields the protein CASSYSSGSPTGNEQFF.

The chain combines TRBV9 with TRBJ2-3, with D hard to call. Trimming left V 0 bases short and J 7 bases short, with 12 bases between. The germline gives CDR1 SGDLS, CDR2 YYNGEE. The CDR3 contains 14 residues. CDR3 amino acids: CASSVDVRTNTQYF. CDR3 coding DNA: TGTGCCAGCAGCGTAGACGTACGGACGAATACGCAGTATTTT.

The V call is TRBV7-2, the J call TRBJ2-3; 7 bases agree with TRBD2. The CDR3 consists of 17 residues. CDR1 SGHTA and CDR2 FQGNSA come from the germline V gene. With V trimmed by 2 bases and J by 2 bases, 10 bases remained unmatched. CDR3 nucleotide sequence: TGTGCCAGCAGCTTAAAAAGCGGGATGGGTATCACAGATACGCAGTATTTT. It translates to CASSLKSGMGITDTQYF.

J is TRBJ2-1 and V is TRBV20-1; D unresolved. The V gene's germline CDR1 is DFQATT and CDR2 SNEGSKA (reference sequence). V lost 6 bases, J lost 3 bases, and 15 bases lay in between. The CDR3 is 14 amino acids. The CDR3 DNA follows: TGCAGTGCCTCCGAGGAATTGGGCTACAATGAGCAGTTCTTC. Amino acid sequence: CSASEELGYNEQFF.

The chain couples TRBV27 to TRBJ2-7; D is perhaps TRBD2 (5 bases). V lost 5 bases, J lost 6 bases, and 26 bases lay in between. The V gene's germline CDR1 is MNHEY and CDR2 SMNVEV (reference sequence). The CDR3 is 17 amino acids. The CDR3 bases are TGTGCCAGCAGTCTCACTTGGTTTGAGGGCCCCCTTGGCGAGCAGTACTTC. Residues: CASSLTWFEGPLGEQYF.

Ten or more counts support this clonotype. This chain connects TRBV4-1 to TRBJ2-7; 10 bases agree with TRBD2. The germline CDR1 and CDR2 sequences are MGHRA and YSYEKL. Trimming cost V 4 bases and J 4 bases; bases outside gene matches: 16. This CDR3 has 18 residues. The CDR3 DNA reads TGCGCCAGCAGCCCCTCAATAGCCGCTAGCGGGAGACGGTACGAGCAGTACTTC. Protein sequence: CASSPSIAASGRRYEQYF.

J is TRBJ1-1 and V is TRBV11-2; D is ambiguous. The CDR3 contains 15 residues. In germline, CDR1 is SGHAT, CDR2 FQNNGV. Trimming removed 5 bases at V and 0 bases at J, with 13 bases between. The CDR3, as DNA: TGTGCCAGCAGCCGGGCGGGAGGAGTGAACACTGAAGCTTTCTTT. Translated, it gives CASSRAGGVNTEAFF.

The rearrangement uses TRBV28 and TRBJ2-6; unclear D gene. The germline V gene has CDR1 MDHEN and CDR2 SYDVKM. The CDR3 length is 17 residues. With 5 bases removed from V and 4 bases from J, the gap between germline ends came to 18 bases. The CDR3 sequence: CASSPPGQQSGANVLTF. Written as DNA, the CDR3 is TGTGCCAGCAGTCCGCCAGGCCAGCAGTCCGGGGCCAACGTCCTGACTTTC.

The chain couples TRBV5-1 to TRBJ2-1; D unresolved. CDR3 length: 12 amino acids. Trimming pared 6 bases from V and 4 bases from J, leaving 8 bases between. Germline V CDR1 and CDR2: SGHRS, YFSETQ. CDR3: CASMNEYNEQFF. DNA for the CDR3: TGCGCCAGCATGAACGAATACAATGAGCAGTTCTTC. The entire variable domain, with the rest obtained from reference TRBV5-1 and TRBJ2-1, is as follows: KAGVTQTPRYLIKTRGQQVTLSCSPISGHRSVSWYQQTPGQGLQFLFEYFSETQRNKGNFPGRFSGRQFSNSRSEMNVSTLELGDSALYLCASMNEYNEQFFGPGTRLTVL.

The rearrangement joins TRBV3-1 to TRBJ2-5; 9 nucleotides agree with TRBD1. Germline CDR1 and CDR2: LGHDT and YNNKEL (reference sequence). This CDR3 spans 15 amino acids. With 2 bases clipped from V and 5 bases from J, the junction kept 6 bases outside the gene matches. The chain's CDR3 is CASSQMGQGMETQYF. Here the CDR3 DNA reads TGTGCCAGCAGCCAAATGGGACAGGGTATGGAGACCCAGTACTTC.

The CDR3 DNA is TGCGCCAGCAGCCAAGAGTTCGGGGAAGGGGCAGATACGCAGTATTTT. Its protein is CASSQEFGEGADTQYF. This chain joins TRBV4-1 and TRBJ2-3, with D perhaps given as TRBD1 or TRBD2 (5 bases each). The CDR3 totals 16 residues. V shed 0 bases and J shed 4 bases, with 14 bases lying between them. Germline CDR1 and CDR2: MGHRA and YSYEKL.

For this clonotype: Just one base apart from a much larger clone, this may be a read error. The chain recombines TRBV28 with TRBJ2-5, with 7 bases aligning to TRBD1. Gene TRBJ2-4 matches the end of the DNA better, so the J call may be wrong. The CDR3 contains 15 residues. CDR1 and CDR2 from the germline V gene are MDHEN and SYDVKM. The CDR3 coding sequence is TGTGCCAGCAGTTCAACAGGGGTGGGAGCAAGCATTCAGTACTTC. It is translated as CASSSTGVGASIQYF.